Listed below are T cell receptor beta chains from one sample, sequenced in a study of T-cell reconstitution after alpha-beta-depleted transplantation in children. Using its own MiXCR run on the PCR reads, TCRdb lists one record per CDR3 protein. The sample records hundreds of thousands of distinct CDR3 sequences, 10% to 15% being singletons. The sequences come from PBMCs, mostly from graft donor cells, collected 360 days after TCRalphabeta/CD19-depleted stem cell transplant. These receptors were obtained from a male patient under 18 who had a stem cell transplant for acute myeloid leukemia, so the T cells may come from the graft donor. Each CDR3 is given with its conserved first and last residue. Fields, in order: V gene, J gene, D gene, clone size, CDR3 protein, CDR3 DNA. A D gene is named only where the DNA matches it firmly. Clone sizes are given selectively: once, few, many, or a class where the clone is expanded.

TRBV5-1	TRBJ2-7	TRBD2	NA	CASSPRTSGDYEQYF	TGCGCCAGCAGCCCCCGGACTAGCGGTGACTACGAGCAGTACTTC
TRBV7-9	TRBJ2-1	TRBD2	NA	CASIGLAGPNEQFF	TGTGCCAGCATCGGACTAGCGGGACCTAATGAGCAGTTCTTC
TRBV7-8	TRBJ1-5	NA	NA	CASSAETPGDNQPQHF	TGTGCCAGCAGCGCTGAGACGCCCGGGGACAATCAGCCCCAGCATTTT
TRBV29-1	TRBJ2-1	NA	NA	CSVHGFFSYNEQFF	TGCAGCGTTCATGGGTTTTTCTCCTACAATGAGCAGTTCTTC
TRBV7-6	TRBJ2-6	NA	many	CASSRLQWTGGANVLTF	TGTGCCAGCAGCCGCCTTCAGTGGACTGGTGGGGCCAACGTCCTGACTTTC
TRBV28	TRBJ2-5	NA	few	CASGGGPGETQYF	TGTGCCAGCGGGGGAGGTCCAGGGGAGACCCAGTACTTC
TRBV10-3	TRBJ2-7	NA	many	CAISVGQTLGEQYF	TGTGCCATCAGTGTTGGACAGACCCTAGGGGAGCAGTACTTC
TRBV20-1	TRBJ2-7	TRBD2	NA	CSARTSALYEQYF	TGCAGTGCTAGGACTAGCGCTCTCTACGAGCAGTACTTC
TRBV28	TRBJ2-5	NA	few	CASSEGVTGETQYF	TGTGCCAGCAGTGAAGGGGTAACGGGGGAGACCCAGTACTTC
TRBV29-1	TRBJ2-7	TRBD2	NA	CSVGSLSGSYEQYF	TGCAGCGTTGGAAGCCTAAGCGGGAGCTACGAGCAGTACTTC
TRBV4-3	TRBJ1-5	TRBD1	few	CASSFQRTGANQPQHF	TGCGCCAGCAGCTTCCAGCGAACAGGGGCCAATCAGCCCCAGCATTTT
TRBV7-8	TRBJ2-1	TRBD2	NA	CASRKSRTSVYNEQFF	TGTGCCAGCAGGAAATCGAGGACTAGCGTTTACAATGAGCAGTTCTTC
TRBV20-1	TRBJ2-3	TRBD2	NA	CSAWPGLDPDTQYF	TGCAGTGCTTGGCCGGGACTAGATCCAGATACGCAGTATTTT
TRBV4-3	TRBJ2-7	TRBD2	NA	CASSRFGTSNQYEQYF	TGCGCCAGCAGCCGTTTCGGGACTAGCAACCAGTACGAGCAGTACTTC
TRBV20-1	TRBJ2-5	NA	NA	CSARGRLETQYF	TGCAGTGCTAGAGGCAGACTAGAGACCCAGTACTTC
TRBV7-3	TRBJ2-2	NA	many	CASSLKGLAEGELFF	TGTGCCAGCAGCTTAAAAGGGCTCGCGGAGGGGGAGCTGTTTTTT
TRBV12-3/TRBV12-4	TRBJ2-7	NA	few	CASSPLLGGWGEQYF	TGTGCCAGCAGTCCCCTTTTGGGTGGATGGGGCGAGCAGTACTTC
TRBV4-2	TRBJ2-3	NA	few	CASSQVGGQVGTDTQYF	TGTGCCAGCAGCCAAGTTGGGGGGCAGGTCGGCACAGATACGCAGTATTTT
TRBV6-6	TRBJ2-3	NA	NA	CASRQVADTQYF	TGTGCCAGCAGACAGGTAGCAGATACGCAGTATTTT
TRBV2	TRBJ2-1	TRBD2	few	CASSEARGRADNEQFF	TGTGCCAGCAGTGAAGCCCGTGGGAGGGCGGACAATGAGCAGTTCTTC
TRBV29-1	TRBJ2-3	TRBD2	NA	CSVAGLAGGPGGFPDTQYF	TGCAGCGTTGCTGGACTAGCGGGAGGTCCAGGGGGTTTCCCAGATACGCAGTATTTT
TRBV20-1	TRBJ2-7	TRBD2	few	CSASLFLPGLAGEQYF	TGCAGTGCTAGCCTCTTTCTCCCGGGACTAGCGGGAGAGCAGTACTTC
TRBV29-1	TRBJ1-1	TRBD1	NA	CSADGQGVNTEAFF	TGCAGCGCCGACGGACAGGGGGTTAACACTGAAGCTTTCTTT
TRBV10-3	TRBJ2-3	NA	NA	CAISTPADTQYF	TGTGCCATCAGTACACCCGCAGATACGCAGTATTTT
TRBV6-2/TRBV6-3	TRBJ2-7	TRBD2	few	CASSYESGRLYEQYF	TGTGCCAGCAGTTACGAAAGCGGGAGGCTCTACGAGCAGTACTTC
TRBV12-3/TRBV12-4	TRBJ2-1	TRBD2	NA	CVSSPRDGGRRNEQFF	TGTGTCAGCAGTCCCCGGGATGGCGGGAGGCGGAATGAGCAGTTCTTC
TRBV27	TRBJ1-2	NA	NA	CASSLLDGYGYTF	TGTGCCAGCAGTTTACTGGACGGGTATGGCTACACCTTC
TRBV5-5	TRBJ2-7	NA	NA	CASSLEAVIQYF	TGTGCCAGCAGCTTGGAGGCGGTAATCCAGTACTTC
TRBV12-5	TRBJ1-1	NA	few	CASGKGLANTEAFF	TGTGCTAGTGGCAAGGGACTCGCGAACACTGAAGCTTTCTTT
TRBV29-1	TRBJ1-4	NA	many	CSVSTWTDEKLFF	TGCAGCGTTAGCACTTGGACAGATGAAAAACTGTTTTTT
TRBV20-1	TRBJ2-1	TRBD2	few	CSARGWGLAGSSYNEQFF	TGCAGTGCTAGAGGTTGGGGACTAGCGGGCAGCTCCTACAATGAGCAGTTCTTC
TRBV7-9	TRBJ2-4	TRBD2	NA	CASSDPGLAVNIQYF	TGTGCCAGCAGCGATCCGGGACTAGCGGTAAACATTCAGTACTTC
TRBV20-1	TRBJ2-7	TRBD2	NA	CSASPSGSWGEQYF	TGCAGTGCTAGTCCCAGCGGGAGTTGGGGGGAGCAGTACTTC
TRBV20-1	TRBJ2-7	NA	few	CSASLDGFPTYEQYF	TGCAGTGCTAGCCTCGACGGATTTCCGACCTACGAGCAGTACTTC
TRBV5-1	TRBJ2-7	TRBD2	few	CASSFPKRGPYEQYF	TGCGCCAGCAGCTTCCCCAAGCGGGGGCCCTACGAGCAGTACTTC
TRBV7-3	TRBJ2-1	NA	many	CASSLPGPPRGNNEQFF	TGTGCCAGCAGCTTACCAGGACCACCCCGGGGTAACAATGAGCAGTTCTTC
TRBV15	TRBJ2-1	NA	few	CATSRELAKYNEQFF	TGTGCCACCAGCAGAGAGCTAGCGAAGTACAATGAGCAGTTCTTC
TRBV4-3	TRBJ2-2	TRBD2	NA	CASSQAAGEGWNTGELFF	TGCGCCAGCAGCCAGGCGGCGGGGGAGGGTTGGAACACCGGGGAGCTGTTTTTT
TRBV28	TRBJ2-1	NA	NA	CASTLGYSGLLGNEQFF	TGTGCCAGCACCTTGGGCTATAGCGGACTTCTGGGAAATGAGCAGTTCTTC
TRBV7-9	TRBJ2-2	NA	few	CARNPGPHTGELFF	TGTGCCCGGAACCCGGGACCGCACACCGGGGAGCTGTTTTTT
TRBV12-3/TRBV12-4	TRBJ2-2	NA	NA	CASSFPSTGELFF	TGTGCCAGCAGTTTCCCTAGCACCGGGGAGCTGTTTTTT
TRBV7-7	TRBJ2-7	NA	NA	CATPERCGYEQYF	TGTGCTACCCCAGAAAGGTGCGGGTACGAGCAGTACTTC
TRBV29-1	TRBJ1-4	TRBD1	NA	CSAHRGQGEKLFF	TGCAGCGCCCACAGGGGACAGGGTGAAAAACTGTTTTTT